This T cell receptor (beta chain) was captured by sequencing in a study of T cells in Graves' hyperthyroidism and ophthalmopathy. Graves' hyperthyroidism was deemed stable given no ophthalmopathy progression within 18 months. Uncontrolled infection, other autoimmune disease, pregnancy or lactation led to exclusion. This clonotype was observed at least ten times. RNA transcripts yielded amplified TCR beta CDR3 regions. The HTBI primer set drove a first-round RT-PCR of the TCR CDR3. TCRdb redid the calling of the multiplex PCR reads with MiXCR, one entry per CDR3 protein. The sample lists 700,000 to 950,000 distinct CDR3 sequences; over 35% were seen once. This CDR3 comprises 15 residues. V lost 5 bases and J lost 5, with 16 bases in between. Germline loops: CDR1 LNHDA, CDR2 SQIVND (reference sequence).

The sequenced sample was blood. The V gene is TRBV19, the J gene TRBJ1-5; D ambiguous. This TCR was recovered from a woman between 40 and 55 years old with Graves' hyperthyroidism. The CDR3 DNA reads TGTGCCAGTAGTCGCTACAACTCGGGTTATCAGCCCCAGCATTTT. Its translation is CASSRYNSGYQPQHF.